Detailed here is one T cell receptor beta chain. Absent ophthalmopathy progression within 18 months defined stable Graves' hyperthyroidism. Thyroid ultrasound and orbital computed tomography, with clinical symptoms and serum thyroxine and TRAb, informed diagnoses. Researchers took RNA transcripts and amplified the TCR beta CDR3 regions from them. First-round RT-PCR with HTBI primers amplified the TCR CDR3 region. MiXCR, run by TCRdb on the multiplex PCR reads, gives a single entry per CDR3 protein. The repertoire holds 350,000 to 500,000 distinct CDR3 sequences, with roughly an eighth as singletons. This sample was taken from a study of T cells in Graves' hyperthyroidism and ophthalmopathy. Across the study: Peripheral blood sampling occurred at initial diagnosis, before any treatment.

This CDR3 has 15 residues. CDR1 and CDR2 from the germline V gene are MNHEY and SVGAGI. Trimming shortened V by 0 bases and J by 0 bases, and 9 bases separated the two germline ends. This chain uses TRBV6-5 with TRBJ2-7, with D perhaps TRBD2 (5 bases). The specimen was blood. This receptor was taken from a woman between 18 and 29 years old with Graves' hyperthyroidism. CDR3 residues: CASSYSEATSYEQYF. CDR3 in DNA: TGTGCCAGCAGTTACTCGGAGGCGACCTCCTACGAGCAGTACTTC.